A selection of T cell receptor beta chains follows, all from one sample in a study of blood T cell repertoires in COVID-19. Method: immunoSEQ multiplex PCR; TCRdb's copy keeps in-frame clones and lacks some. The sample yields about 90,000 clones, approximately 80% seen once. The sample was peripheral blood. Source of these receptors: a man between 65 and 79 years old with acute or convalescent COVID-19. Both conserved end residues are part of each CDR3. Each record gives: D gene, CDR3 length, V gene, J gene, clone size, CDR3 DNA, CDR3 protein. The D gene is left open where the match is weak. The size entry is marked missing in some rows and otherwise reads once, few, many or a size class.

d_gene: TRBD1
len: 16
v_gene: TRBV5-5
j_gene: TRBJ2-3
abundance: NA
CDR3nt: TGTGCCAGCAGCACAAACACAGGGGGTGGCACAGATACGCAGTATTTT
CDR3aa: CASSTNTGGGTDTQYF

d_gene: NA
len: 19
v_gene: TRBV23-1
j_gene: TRBJ2-1
abundance: NA
CDR3nt: TGCGCCAGCAGTCTTAGGGGGGGGTCCCTTCACAGCTCCTACAATGAGCAGTTCTTC
CDR3aa: CASSLRGGSLHSSYNEQFF

d_gene: NA
len: 17
v_gene: TRBV7-3
j_gene: TRBJ2-2
abundance: NA
CDR3nt: TGTGCCAGCAGCTTAATTGGGGCAGGGGAGAACACCGGGGAGCTGTTTTTT
CDR3aa: CASSLIGAGENTGELFF

d_gene: TRBD2
len: 15
v_gene: TRBV9
j_gene: TRBJ2-1
abundance: few
CDR3nt: TGTGCCAGCAGCGTAGGAGCGGGAGAGGGGGATGAGCAGTTCTTC
CDR3aa: CASSVGAGEGDEQFF

d_gene: NA
len: 14
v_gene: TRBV19
j_gene: TRBJ1-1
abundance: NA
CDR3nt: TGTGCCAGTAAAAAGACAGATTTGAACACTGAAGCTTTCTTT
CDR3aa: CASKKTDLNTEAFF

d_gene: NA
len: 16
v_gene: TRBV25-1
j_gene: TRBJ1-6
abundance: few
CDR3nt: TGTGCCAGCATGGACACTTTAAGCTCCTATAATTCACCCCTCCACTTT
CDR3aa: CASMDTLSSYNSPLHF

d_gene: NA
len: 14
v_gene: TRBV7-8
j_gene: TRBJ1-6
abundance: NA
CDR3nt: TGTGCCAGCAGCTTAGACAGGAACAATTCACCCCTCCACTTT
CDR3aa: CASSLDRNNSPLHF

d_gene: NA
len: 13
v_gene: TRBV7-9
j_gene: TRBJ2-5
abundance: NA
CDR3nt: TGTGCCAGCAGCCTCGACATCCGTCAGACCCAGTACTTC
CDR3aa: CASSLDIRQTQYF

d_gene: NA
len: 13
v_gene: TRBV28
j_gene: TRBJ2-7
abundance: NA
CDR3nt: TGTGCCAGCCACTCGAGCGGACGCTACGAGCAGTACTTC
CDR3aa: CASHSSGRYEQYF

d_gene: TRBD2
len: 18
v_gene: TRBV14
j_gene: TRBJ2-1
abundance: NA
CDR3nt: TGTGCCAGCAGCCAAGATACGGGACTAGCGGTTATATACAATGAGCAGTTCTTC
CDR3aa: CASSQDTGLAVIYNEQFF

d_gene: TRBD1
len: 16
v_gene: TRBV9
j_gene: TRBJ2-1
abundance: NA
CDR3nt: TGTGCCAGCGGTTTCCCCCGGGACAGGGCTAGAAATGAGCAGTTCTTC
CDR3aa: CASGFPRDRARNEQFF

d_gene: TRBD1
len: 16
v_gene: TRBV6-1
j_gene: TRBJ1-5
abundance: NA
CDR3nt: TGTGCCAGCAGTGAAGATGGAGGGGGCGGGTATCAGCCCCAGCATTTT
CDR3aa: CASSEDGGGGYQPQHF

d_gene: TRBD2
len: 16
v_gene: TRBV20-1
j_gene: TRBJ2-1
abundance: NA
CDR3nt: TGCAGTGCTAGTGGAGCCGGGACTACCACAAACAATGAGCAGTTCTTC
CDR3aa: CSASGAGTTTNNEQFF

d_gene: TRBD1
len: 13
v_gene: TRBV18
j_gene: TRBJ1-2
abundance: once
CDR3nt: TGTGCCAGCTCAGACAGGGACAGCTCCGGCTACACCTTC
CDR3aa: CASSDRDSSGYTF

d_gene: TRBD1
len: 16
v_gene: TRBV7-8
j_gene: TRBJ2-1
abundance: NA
CDR3nt: TGTGCCAGCAGCACACCCCGGGACAGGGGAGACAATGAGCAGTTCTTC
CDR3aa: CASSTPRDRGDNEQFF

d_gene: TRBD1
len: 14
v_gene: TRBV15
j_gene: TRBJ1-2
abundance: NA
CDR3nt: TGTGCCACCAGCAGAGAAGGGACAGATAATGGCTACACCTTC
CDR3aa: CATSREGTDNGYTF

d_gene: NA
len: 18
v_gene: TRBV24-1
j_gene: TRBJ2-3
abundance: NA
CDR3nt: TGTGCCACCAGTGATTCCGCTCGACAGGCGTCTAGCACAGATACGCAGTATTTT
CDR3aa: CATSDSARQASSTDTQYF

d_gene: TRBD1
len: 13
v_gene: TRBV18
j_gene: TRBJ2-3
abundance: few
CDR3nt: TGTGCCAGCTCATCTACAGGGGACATGGGCCAGTATTTT
CDR3aa: CASSSTGDMGQYF

d_gene: NA
len: 15
v_gene: TRBV2
j_gene: TRBJ2-1
abundance: NA
CDR3nt: TGTGCCAGCAGTGAAGCGGAGGGGCTAGTTCGTGAGCAGTTCTTC
CDR3aa: CASSEAEGLVREQFF

d_gene: TRBD2
len: 16
v_gene: TRBV7-3
j_gene: TRBJ2-1
abundance: NA
CDR3nt: TGTGCCAGCAGTACTGGGACTAGCGGGAGATACAATGAGCAGTTCTTC
CDR3aa: CASSTGTSGRYNEQFF

d_gene: TRBD2
len: 18
v_gene: TRBV24-1
j_gene: TRBJ2-1
abundance: NA
CDR3nt: TGTGCCACCAGCCGCTCCCCTTTTAAGGGCGGGGGGGCCTATGAGCAGTTCTTC
CDR3aa: CATSRSPFKGGGAYEQFF

d_gene: TRBD2
len: 14
v_gene: TRBV7-6
j_gene: TRBJ2-1
abundance: NA
CDR3nt: TGTGCCAGCAGCCAGACTAGCGGGAGCGCAGAGCAGTTCTTC
CDR3aa: CASSQTSGSAEQFF

d_gene: NA
len: 16
v_gene: TRBV5-1
j_gene: TRBJ2-2
abundance: NA
CDR3nt: TGCGCCAGCAGCTTGACAGGCAGCACAAACACCGGGGAGCTGTTTTTT
CDR3aa: CASSLTGSTNTGELFF

d_gene: NA
len: 16
v_gene: TRBV29-1
j_gene: TRBJ1-1
abundance: NA
CDR3nt: TGCAGCGTTGGAGGTTGGAGGGACTTCTCGCACACTGAAGCTTTCTTT
CDR3aa: CSVGGWRDFSHTEAFF

d_gene: TRBD2
len: 15
v_gene: TRBV5-1
j_gene: TRBJ2-1
abundance: NA
CDR3nt: TGCGCCAGCAGCTTGGGGACTAGCGGGATGAATGAGCAGTTCTTC
CDR3aa: CASSLGTSGMNEQFF

d_gene: TRBD1
len: 17
v_gene: TRBV6-1
j_gene: TRBJ2-3
abundance: NA
CDR3nt: TGTGCCAGCAGTGAGCCCGGGACAGGGAGTAATAGAGATACGCAGTATTTT
CDR3aa: CASSEPGTGSNRDTQYF

d_gene: TRBD1
len: 17
v_gene: TRBV11-2
j_gene: TRBJ2-3
abundance: NA
CDR3nt: TGTGCCAGCAGCCCCCACGGGGGACAGGGACGCACAGATACGCAGTATTTT
CDR3aa: CASSPHGGQGRTDTQYF

d_gene: TRBD1
len: 14
v_gene: TRBV28
j_gene: TRBJ2-5
abundance: NA
CDR3nt: TGTGCCTCTGGACAGGGCGGAGTCGGGGAGACCCAGTACTTC
CDR3aa: CASGQGGVGETQYF

d_gene: NA
len: 15
v_gene: TRBV19
j_gene: TRBJ1-4
abundance: NA
CDR3nt: TGTGCCAGTAGTATTCAGCGGGGGATTGGCGAAAAACTGTTTTTT
CDR3aa: CASSIQRGIGEKLFF

d_gene: TRBD1
len: 16
v_gene: TRBV10-2
j_gene: TRBJ1-1
abundance: NA
CDR3nt: TGCGCCAGCAGGACCAGGGGGCAATCGTTTGACACTGAAGCTTTCTTT
CDR3aa: CASRTRGQSFDTEAFF

d_gene: TRBD2
len: 14
v_gene: TRBV29-1
j_gene: TRBJ2-3
abundance: NA
CDR3nt: TGCAGCGTTGTCCACCGGGGGGGGACAGATACGCAGTATTTT
CDR3aa: CSVVHRGGTDTQYF

d_gene: TRBD1
len: 15
v_gene: TRBV5-1
j_gene: TRBJ1-5
abundance: NA
CDR3nt: TGCGCCAGCAGCTTACAGGGGGGAAGCAATCAGCCCCAGCATTTT
CDR3aa: CASSLQGGSNQPQHF

d_gene: TRBD1
len: 19
v_gene: TRBV5-5
j_gene: TRBJ1-5
abundance: once
CDR3nt: TGTGCCAGCAGCTCGACCGGGACAGGGGGCGATCGGGGAAGTCAGCCCCAGCATTTT
CDR3aa: CASSSTGTGGDRGSQPQHF

d_gene: NA
len: 13
v_gene: TRBV9
j_gene: TRBJ1-1
abundance: NA
CDR3nt: TGTGCCAGCAGCGTATCAGGGGACACTGAAGCTTTCTTT
CDR3aa: CASSVSGDTEAFF

d_gene: TRBD2
len: 14
v_gene: TRBV27
j_gene: TRBJ2-3
abundance: NA
CDR3nt: TGTGCCAGCAGCCGCCTGGGCGGGAGGGATACGCAGTATTTT
CDR3aa: CASSRLGGRDTQYF

d_gene: NA
len: 14
v_gene: TRBV19
j_gene: TRBJ1-2
abundance: NA
CDR3nt: TGTGCCAGTAGTATAGATACACAGCGGTCTGGCTACACCTTC
CDR3aa: CASSIDTQRSGYTF

d_gene: NA
len: 15
v_gene: TRBV7-2
j_gene: TRBJ1-5
abundance: NA
CDR3nt: TGTGCCAGCAGTTCCGGAGGGGAGAAGGGTCAGCCCCAGCATTTT
CDR3aa: CASSSGGEKGQPQHF

d_gene: NA
len: 13
v_gene: TRBV6-1
j_gene: TRBJ1-5
abundance: NA
CDR3nt: TGTGCCAGCAGTGAATTGTCGGGACAGCCCCAGCATTTT
CDR3aa: CASSELSGQPQHF

d_gene: TRBD1
len: 14
v_gene: TRBV27
j_gene: TRBJ1-2
abundance: NA
CDR3nt: TGTGCCAGCAGTATCCGGGACAGGGAAGACGACTACACCTTC
CDR3aa: CASSIRDREDDYTF

d_gene: NA
len: 15
v_gene: TRBV5-4
j_gene: TRBJ1-2
abundance: NA
CDR3nt: TGTGCCAGCAGCTTCAAACTCGCAGGGACTGGCGGCTACACCTTC
CDR3aa: CASSFKLAGTGGYTF

d_gene: TRBD2
len: 17
v_gene: TRBV7-2
j_gene: TRBJ2-2
abundance: NA
CDR3nt: TGTGCCAGCAGCTGGCGCGGGGGTCCAGGGTGGAACGGGGAGCTGTTTTTT
CDR3aa: CASSWRGGPGWNGELFF

d_gene: NA
len: 14
v_gene: TRBV28
j_gene: TRBJ1-6
abundance: NA
CDR3nt: TGTGCCAGCAGTCCAGGACAATTTGGGTCACCCCTCCACTTT
CDR3aa: CASSPGQFGSPLHF

d_gene: TRBD2
len: 15
v_gene: TRBV5-1
j_gene: TRBJ2-1
abundance: NA
CDR3nt: TGCGCCAGCAGCTTGACTAGCGGAATCTACAATGAGCAGTTCTTC
CDR3aa: CASSLTSGIYNEQFF

d_gene: NA
len: 18
v_gene: TRBV6-1
j_gene: TRBJ2-5
abundance: NA
CDR3nt: TGTGCCAGCAGTGAAGCGGCAAGGCTTTGGGCGTTTGAAGAGACCCAGTACTTC
CDR3aa: CASSEAARLWAFEETQYF

d_gene: NA
len: 14
v_gene: TRBV27
j_gene: TRBJ1-1
abundance: NA
CDR3nt: TGTGCCAGCAGTTTTAACAGGGCGGACACTGAAGCTTTCTTT
CDR3aa: CASSFNRADTEAFF

d_gene: TRBD2
len: 15
v_gene: TRBV28
j_gene: TRBJ2-7
abundance: NA
CDR3nt: TGTGCCAGCAGTTTTGTCCGGACTAGCGTTTACGAGCAGTACTTC
CDR3aa: CASSFVRTSVYEQYF

d_gene: NA
len: 17
v_gene: TRBV7-9
j_gene: TRBJ2-5
abundance: NA
CDR3nt: TGTGCCAGCAGCACAGGGCCCTCAGGGGCTGAACGAGAGACCCAGTACTTC
CDR3aa: CASSTGPSGAERETQYF

d_gene: NA
len: 14
v_gene: TRBV12-5
j_gene: TRBJ1-2
abundance: NA
CDR3nt: TGTGCTAGTGGTCTGAACAGGGACGGGTATGGCTACACCTTC
CDR3aa: CASGLNRDGYGYTF

d_gene: NA
len: 13
v_gene: TRBV10-1
j_gene: TRBJ1-5
abundance: NA
CDR3nt: TGCGCCAGCAGTGGACAAAGCAATCAGCCCCAGCATTTT
CDR3aa: CASSGQSNQPQHF

d_gene: NA
len: 14
v_gene: TRBV7-7
j_gene: TRBJ1-2
abundance: NA
CDR3nt: TGTGCTAGCAGCCCGCTAACAGGCAACTATGGCTACACCTTC
CDR3aa: CASSPLTGNYGYTF

d_gene: TRBD2
len: 12
v_gene: TRBV6-5
j_gene: TRBJ2-5
abundance: once
CDR3nt: TGTGCCAGCAGTAGCGGGACGGAGACCCAGTACTTC
CDR3aa: CASSSGTETQYF

d_gene: NA
len: 12
v_gene: TRBV27
j_gene: TRBJ2-2
abundance: NA
CDR3nt: TGTGCCAGCAGGAGGAACACCGGGGAGCTGTTTTTT
CDR3aa: CASRRNTGELFF

d_gene: NA
len: 13
v_gene: TRBV2
j_gene: TRBJ2-2
abundance: few
CDR3nt: TGTGCCAGCAGTGATGCCGGGGCCGGGGAGCTGTTTTTT
CDR3aa: CASSDAGAGELFF

d_gene: NA
len: 15
v_gene: TRBV28
j_gene: TRBJ2-1
abundance: NA
CDR3nt: TGTGCCAGCAGTTTGGAGGGGGTAAGGGGGAGGGAAAAGTTCTTC
CDR3aa: CASSLEGVRGREKFF